The sequence of this T cell receptor (beta chain) was determined in a study of shared clonotypes between healthy human individuals (dated by TCRdb to the early 2020s). Study-wide context: The cohort comprised a couple of women and a few men aged 18 to 49 years. For each donor, CD4 naive and CD4 memory were each run on three plates, CD8 naive on two plates, and CD8 memory on one plate. To estimate repertoire size and how much clonotype sharing occurs between individuals, the study deeply sequenced the blood TCR repertoires of 4 to 6 healthy adults. To increase sequencing depth and limit assay-specific biases, different laboratories used diverse techniques to prepare libraries and sequence TCR repertoires. Leukapheresis yielded between about 0.85 and 10 billion PBMCs per donor. Study-wide conclusions, independent of this receptor: Estimated clonotype richness was generally larger for naive than for memory subsets. Clonotypes shared by all four sorted-subset donors showed higher generation probabilities than non-shared clonotypes. Sampling was restricted to blood, and TCR repertoires in tissue are likely to differ from TCR repertoires in blood. Sharing across a few donors was observed for approximately 4.6% of naive CD4, about 3.2% of naive CD8, about 2.5% of memory CD4, and around 0.4% of memory CD8 clonotypes. Pairwise subsampling led to the expectation that sequencing depth would affect the degree of clonotype sharing among donors. Because the study included only a small number of donors, the genetic and exposure-history diversity represented was limited. Incomplete sequencing was indicated by rarefaction of sorted-subset datasets, despite the large sequencing depth.

CDR1 and CDR2 (MDHEN, SYDVKM) derive from the germline V gene. From the cysteine through the phenylalanine, the CDR3 covers 15 amino acids. Kept here is only the CDR3 DNA, which spans 45 bases and is read in frame from base 1. V was cut back by 4 bases and J by 1 base, leaving a gap of 13 bases between them. Concerning this clone itself: Its recognized antigen is unknown. No base quality values were provided; no much bigger clone lies one nucleotide off.

Using the deep immunoSEQ assay, TCR CDR3 regions were amplified from genomic DNA by multiplex PCR. For each cell subset, the extracted genomic DNA was distributed evenly across all wells of several immunoSEQ 96-well plates, and each plate served as one replicate. Each replicate PCR for sorted subsets received about 180 ng genomic DNA, equal to about 30,000 T cell genomes. Purified libraries were quantified with a Qubit 3.0 fluorometer, sized on a Bioanalyzer 2100, and re-quantified with the KAPA Library Quantification kit. Each immunoSEQ 96-well plate was sequenced on its own single-read 150-cycle Illumina NextSeq 550 flow cell. In the source study's methods: Because the immunoSEQ output included only junctional sequences and no quality scores, the filtering could not be the same as the filtering used for full-length reads. Sequences were annotated with PyIR, a Python wrapper for IgBLAST v1.9, and V/J genes and CDR3 were assigned using IMGT germline references. Any read was removed if the V/J assignment was weak (E-value above 1e-6), the CDR3 was missing, or the read contained stop codons, out-of-frame junctions, or ambiguous translated residues. A V3J clonotype was defined by an identical inferred V gene, J gene, and CDR3 amino acid sequence. Percentage overlap between repertoires was computed as shared unique clonotypes divided by the size of the smaller repertoire. Three approaches were used to assess repertoire richness: RTK rarefaction, the Chao1 estimator, and Recon v2.1 estimates of unobserved clonotypes. Generation probabilities for all TCRbeta clonotypes obtained by the gDNA method from a few donors were computed using OLGA. The clones in this table, taken by TCRdb from immuneACCESS, are in-frame only. Not every clone is retained; where verified, under half of the shortfall comes from an unresolved V gene, and the cause of the rest is unknown. V and J calls plus clone size are reproduced from that table; the DNA served to infer D and trimming. The sample contains fewer than 2.5 million clones, under 95% of them found a single time. Of the sample, 0.36% falls within the top ten clones.

Donors were healthy HIV-negative adults with no recently reported acute infections or vaccinations. Every donor was a Caucasian adult residing in Nashville, Tennessee, USA. CD4+ T cells were enriched by magnetic negative selection; naive cells were then positively selected on CD45RA, and the negative fraction formed the memory subset. Blood was collected by leukapheresis, and PBMCs were isolated by Ficoll-Histopaque density gradient centrifugation and then cryopreserved in liquid nitrogen vapor phase. Analytical flow cytometry was used to check the purity and quantity of every magnetically sorted T cell population. Genomic DNA was isolated from each sorted fraction and quantified by UV absorbance on a Nanodrop 2000c.

Sequencing was carried out using naive CD4+ T cells from PBMCs. The sample's cell subset or site, from its label and the paper: CD45RA+ positively selected. The sequence joins TRBV28 to TRBJ1-1; no D segment can be confidently identified. The sequence derives from a man aged 18 to 30 in good health. Some clones in this sample may be carry-over from other donors' samples. The CDR3 region reads CASSSLTRRNTEAFF. The DNA sequence follows: TGTGCCAGCAGTTCCCTAACCCGACGGAACACTGAAGCTTTCTTT. Here the CDR3 is joined to the reference TRBV28 and TRBJ1-1 genes, and the full variable domain is: DVKVTQSSRYLVKRTGEKVFLECVQDMDHENMFWYRQDPGLGLRLIYFSYDVKMKEKGDIPEGYSVSREKKERFSLILESASTNQTSMYLCASSSLTRRNTEAFFGQGTRLTVV.